A selection of T cell receptor beta chains follows, all from one sample in a study of blood T cell repertoires in COVID-19. TCRdb's table, derived via immunoSEQ multiplex PCR, lists solely in-frame clones and lacks some. The data show about 180,000 clones, 85% to 90% seen once. Sequencing was done on a sample of peripheral blood. The receptors stem from a woman in her twenties or thirties with active or convalescent COVID-19. CDR3s leave out the opening cysteine and the closing phenylalanine or tryptophan. Each record gives: clone size, J gene, V gene, CDR3 protein. The size of a clone is reported for some rows only, either as once, few or many, or as a class for expanded clones.

NA	TRBJ2-7	TRBV6-5	ASSYREESYEQY
NA	TRBJ2-7	TRBV3-1/TRBV3-2	ASSPRTGPHEQY
NA	TRBJ1-1	TRBV11-2	ASSLFYGLNTEAF
NA	TRBJ1-1	TRBV15	ATSLKTANTEAF
NA	TRBJ1-4	TRBV11-2	ASSFSATNEKLF
NA	TRBJ2-2	TRBV11-2	ASSTRLARTGELF
once	TRBJ2-5	TRBV11-2	ASSTRQKGETQY
NA	TRBJ1-2	TRBV27	ASSTINSPRGYGYT
NA	TRBJ1-2	TRBV19	ASSIKARDSNGYT
NA	TRBJ1-3	TRBV27	ASSLNHGNTIY
few	TRBJ2-3	TRBV6-4	ASSALGQFTDTQY
NA	TRBJ2-4	TRBV15	ATSRDIQSLAKNIQY
NA	TRBJ1-1	TRBV11-3	ASSSRQGLNTEAF
NA	TRBJ2-7	TRBV10-3	AIRGEDRYYEQY
NA	TRBJ2-1	TRBV27	ASSLRGLAGGWNEQF
NA	TRBJ2-7	TRBV6-6	ASSYSQGILGEQY
NA	TRBJ2-3	TRBV29-1	SAGPGQGTDTQY
NA	TRBJ2-1	TRBV28	ASSFRPNEQF
NA	TRBJ2-7	TRBV28	ASSRLASEQY
NA	TRBJ2-3	TRBV5-4	ASATGTDTQY
NA	TRBJ1-6	TRBV14	ASSPGEGPANSPLH
NA	TRBJ1-1	TRBV6-1	ASSEAAGTPNTEAF
NA	TRBJ1-2	TRBV6-2/TRBV6-3	ASSYSWAWGYT
NA	TRBJ1-1	TRBV5-8	ASSVGTGWYTEAF
few	TRBJ1-5	TRBV5-4	ASSPGGGYNQPQH
NA	TRBJ1-5	TRBV28	ASSPSGGQPQH
NA	TRBJ2-7	TRBV27	ASSRGHPYEQY
NA	TRBJ2-2	TRBV5-1	ASTPTTANTGELF
NA	TRBJ2-7	TRBV19	ATDSGRRYEQY
few	TRBJ2-1	TRBV18	ASSPVTGGNEQF
NA	TRBJ2-1	TRBV4-2	ASSQEIGGYNEQF
NA	TRBJ1-2	TRBV7-8	ASSLGTANYGYT
NA	TRBJ2-6	TRBV28	ASSRYLIFSGANVLT
NA	TRBJ1-1	TRBV25-1	ASSETGSNTEAF
NA	TRBJ1-5	TRBV28	ASTLWDRGKATQPQH
NA	TRBJ1-2	TRBV18	ASSPTGEEGGYT
NA	TRBJ2-6	TRBV19	ASRQIGRGRDRANVLT
once	TRBJ2-7	TRBV7-2	ASSNPGLEYEQY
NA	TRBJ1-4	TRBV4-1	ASSHPGGEGEKLF
NA	TRBJ2-3	TRBV12-3/TRBV12-4	ASTRDSTNTQY
few	TRBJ1-6	TRBV9	ASSQSGTGFSPLH
NA	TRBJ1-1	TRBV5-4	ASSLGAPRSGAEAF
NA	TRBJ1-2	TRBV7-6	ASSLTPTQGDYGYT
NA	TRBJ2-7	TRBV27	ASSPRTGTYEQY
NA	TRBJ1-3	TRBV18	ASSPGISGNTIY
few	TRBJ1-1	TRBV28	ASSLLSPDEAF
NA	TRBJ2-2	TRBV30	AWSHGRRTGNPTGELF
NA	TRBJ1-5	TRBV6-5	ASSPSRDRGVAQH
NA	TRBJ2-3	TRBV5-1	ASSLAGGSTDTQY
few	TRBJ2-2	TRBV5-1	ASRKTGGATGELF
NA	TRBJ1-1	TRBV18	ASSTDRGGTEAF
NA	TRBJ1-2	TRBV29-1	SVAKGEFYGYT
NA	TRBJ2-3	TRBV3-1/TRBV3-2	ASSQDGGPLDTQY
NA	TRBJ2-7	TRBV25-1	ASSSGTGFSYEQY